This passage covers 29 T cell receptor beta chains from one sample sequenced in a study of T cell repertoires in cytomegalovirus infection. TCRdb redid the calling of the reads with MiXCR, one entry per CDR3 protein. This table has 200,000 to 300,000 distinct CDR3 sequences, around 8.7% appearing once. The sequencing input was PBMCs. The source of these receptors is a human donor in good health (CMV status not recorded). Some clones in this sample may be carry-over from other donors' samples.

This clonotype has at least ten counts. V usage is TRBV7-2 and J usage is TRBJ2-4; no firm D call. V was clipped by 5 bases and J by 7 bases, with 15 bases between them. This CDR3 comprises 14 residues. Germline CDR1 SGHTA, CDR2 FQGNSA. The CDR3 DNA follows: TGTGCCAGCAGCCACCGCTCCCCGCCGAACATTCAGTACTTC. This sequence encodes CASSHRSPPNIQYF.

V usage is TRBV4-1 and J usage is TRBJ2-3; D ambiguous. V was shortened by 1 base and J by 4 bases, with 6 bases between the two germline ends. The length of the CDR3 is 13 residues. Germline CDR1 reads MGHRA; CDR2 reads YSYEKL. CDR3 in amino acids: CASSQVPADTQYF. DNA of the CDR3: TGCGCCAGCAGCCAAGTCCCGGCAGATACGCAGTATTTT.

This clonotype was seen repeatedly, ten times or more. This chain joins TRBV28 and TRBJ1-1, with TRBD1 identical over 7 bases. The V gene's germline CDR1 is MDHEN and CDR2 SYDVKM. Losses at the gene ends were 8 bases for V and 11 bases for J; bases not matched to a gene: 17. This CDR3 has 14 amino acids. Here the CDR3 reads CASAGGAKLGGAFF. The CDR3 nucleotides read TGTGCCAGCGCAGGGGGGGCCAAACTCGGCGGGGCTTTCTTT.

This clonotype has at least ten counts. The CDR3: CASSLGGGVPGTQYF. For the CDR3, the DNA is TGTGCCAGCAGCTTAGGAGGGGGAGTCCCCGGAACGCAGTATTTT. The gene calls are TRBV7-2 and TRBJ2-3, with D possibly being TRBD1 (6 bases). Trimming took off 1 base at V and 9 bases at J, with 17 bases between the two ends. Germline CDR1 and CDR2: SGHTA and FQGNSA. There are 15 residues in the CDR3.

The sample holds a few counts of this clonotype. This chain joins TRBV20-1 and TRBJ1-5, with 7 bases lining up with TRBD1. CDR1 and CDR2 from the germline V gene are DFQATT and SNEGSKA (reference sequence). V lost 7 bases to trimming and J lost 9 bases; unmatched junction nucleotides: 12. The CDR3 extends over 13 amino acids. Written as DNA, the CDR3 is TGCAGTGTCCCCAACAGGGGCTCGGGGCCCCAGCATTTT. It translates to CSVPNRGSGPQHF.

This clonotype showed up many times. The gene calls are TRBV7-8 and TRBJ2-2; 7 bases align to TRBD2. This CDR3 has 16 residues. The trim removed 3 bases at V and 3 bases at J, leaving 7 bases unmatched. Germline V gene data show CDR1 as SGHVS and CDR2 as FQNEAQ. The CDR3 region is CASSFGLGADTGELFF. CDR3 nucleotide sequence: TGTGCCAGCAGCTTTGGACTAGGGGCCGACACCGGGGAGCTGTTTTTT. The full variable domain, its missing parts supplied by reference TRBV7-8 and TRBJ2-2, is GAGVSQSPRYKVAKRGQDVALRCDPISGHVSLFWYQQALGQGPEFLTYFQNEAQLDKSGLPSDRFFAERPEGSVSTLKIQRTQQEDSAVYLCASSFGLGADTGELFFGEGSRLTVL.

The chain links TRBV2 to TRBJ1-6, with 9 bases matching TRBD1. CDR3 length equals 14 residues. Germline-derived CDR1 and CDR2 are SNHLY and FYNNEI. The V and J ends lost 5 bases and 10 bases, in that order; junction bases with no gene match: 6. This CDR3 is CASSTGTGNSPLHF. CDR3 DNA: TGTGCCAGCAGTACCGGGACAGGGAACTCACCCCTCCACTTT.

This clonotype was detected ten times or more. The V call is TRBV7-2, the J call TRBJ2-7; 9 positions match TRBD1. CDR3 length equals 16 residues. The V segment lost 1 base and the J segment 6 bases; nucleotides outside the gene matches: 10. Germline V gene sequence: CDR1 SGHTA, CDR2 FQGNSA. CDR3 sequence: CASSLGAGTGLFEQYF. Written as DNA, the CDR3 is TGTGCCAGCAGCTTAGGGGCCGGGACAGGGTTGTTCGAGCAGTACTTC.

This clonotype was seen more than once but under ten times. V and J are TRBV29-1 and TRBJ2-4, with a tentative D call TRBD1 (6 bases). This CDR3 region has 10 residues. Germline CDR1 is SQVTM and CDR2 is ANQGSEA. Trimming left V 6 bases short and J 9 bases short, with 9 bases between. CDR3 amino acids: CSVRGSIQYF. The CDR3 nucleotides read TGCAGCGTCAGGGGAAGCATTCAGTACTTC.

The chain is built from TRBV19 and TRBJ1-6, with D unresolved. The CDR3 totals 13 residues. Germline V gene lookup returns CDR1 LNHDA and CDR2 SQIVND (reference sequence). V was pared by 3 bases and J by 7 bases, with 7 bases between. The CDR3 coding sequence is TGTGCCAGTAGTATGCTAAAGAATTCACCCCTCCACTTT. Translated, it gives CASSMLKNSPLHF.

The chain employs TRBV15 and TRBJ1-4; D is unclear. Trimming cost V 0 bases and J 0 bases, with 8 bases left between them. This CDR3 is 16 amino acids long. Germline V CDR1 and CDR2: LNHNV, YYDKDF (reference sequence). The CDR3 nucleotides read TGTGCCACCAGCAGAGATCTGGTAGCAACTAATGAAAAACTGTTTTTT. Translated, it gives CATSRDLVATNEKLFF.

This clonotype was detected ten times or more. The chain employs TRBV29-1 and TRBJ2-7; 7 bases agree with TRBD1. The trim removed 6 bases at V and 1 base at J, leaving 6 bases unmatched. The CDR3 is made up of 13 amino acids. Per germline, CDR1 SQVTM and CDR2 ANQGSEA. CDR3 amino acids: CSVGQVGSYEQYF. The CDR3 DNA reads as TGCAGCGTAGGACAGGTAGGATCCTACGAGCAGTACTTC.

This clonotype showed up many times. The chain links TRBV5-6 to TRBJ2-3; 7 positions agree with TRBD2. V shed 2 bases and J 6 bases; nucleotides not matched to a gene: 9. Germline V gene data show CDR1 as SGHDT and CDR2 as YYEEEE. This CDR3 has 15 residues. This CDR3 reads CASSFRSGAGDTQYF. The CDR3 DNA reads as TGTGCCAGCAGCTTCCGCAGCGGGGCTGGGGATACGCAGTATTTT.

This clonotype has just a few counts. This chain uses TRBV19 with TRBJ1-2; 7 nucleotides align to TRBD1. Germline V gene lookup returns CDR1 LNHDA and CDR2 SQIVND (reference sequence). The CDR3 spans 15 residues. V was clipped by 3 bases and J by 6 bases; unmatched bases: 10. Here the CDR3 reads CASSISGRQGHGYTF. The CDR3 DNA sequence: TGTGCCAGTAGTATCAGCGGACGACAGGGTCATGGCTACACCTTC.

At least ten counts were recorded for this clonotype. The rearrangement links TRBV28 to TRBJ1-4, with a weak D call TRBD1 (6 bases). The germline V gene encodes CDR1 MDHEN and CDR2 SYDVKM. With 6 bases removed from V and 10 bases from J, the gap between germline ends came to 21 bases. The length of the CDR3 is 15 residues. The chain's CDR3 is CASRAAGEALVKLFF. DNA for the CDR3: TGTGCCAGCAGGGCAGCAGGGGAGGCGTTAGTAAAACTGTTTTTT.

The chain's CDR3 is CSAQLAVHEQYF. The CDR3 DNA is TGCAGTGCGCAACTAGCGGTCCACGAGCAGTACTTC. V and J are TRBV20-1 and TRBJ2-7; 8 bases are shared with TRBD2. V shed 6 bases and J 5 bases; nucleotides not matched to a gene: 6. Germline loops: CDR1 DFQATT, CDR2 SNEGSKA (reference sequence). This CDR3 comprises 12 residues.

The rearrangement links TRBV27 to TRBJ2-7; 7 nucleotides line up with TRBD1. Per germline, CDR1 MNHEY and CDR2 SMNVEV (reference sequence). The CDR3 totals 16 residues. J lost 0 bases, V lost 5 bases, and 10 bases had no gene match. The CDR3 sequence is CASSPDHRQGSYEQYF. CDR3 coding DNA: TGTGCCAGCAGTCCCGACCACCGACAGGGCTCCTACGAGCAGTACTTC.

The table lists this clonotype with many counts. The rearrangement links TRBV7-6 to TRBJ1-3; D ambiguous. CDR3 length: 17 amino acids. Germline V lookup: CDR1 SGHVS, CDR2 FNYEAQ. Between the trimmed V and J ends, which lost 4 bases and 0 bases, there was a span of 16 bases. CDR3 sequence reads: CASSSSPGTLSGNTIYF. The CDR3 nucleotides read TGTGCCAGCAGCTCATCCCCGGGAACCCTCTCTGGAAACACCATATATTTT.

CDR3 bases: TGCAGTGCTGTCCCTAGCGGGAGGGTTAGCTCCTACGAGCAGTACTTC. Residues: CSAVPSGRVSSYEQYF. The V call is TRBV20-1, the J call TRBJ2-7; 12 bases match TRBD2. Germline V gene data show CDR1 as DFQATT and CDR2 as SNEGSKA (reference sequence). The CDR3 is 16 residues long. The V gene end was trimmed by 5 bases and the J gene end by 0 bases; junction bases not matched to a gene: 8.

In this sample, this clonotype turned up once. This rearrangement joins TRBV11-3 to TRBJ1-2, with D uncertain. Germline V gives CDR1 SGHNT, CDR2 YENEEA. Trimming pared 5 bases from V and 5 bases from J, leaving 9 bases between. This CDR3 contains 12 residues. In DNA form, the CDR3 reads TGTGCCAGCAGCGGTAGTGGGTATGGCTACACCTTC. Translation: CASSGSGYGYTF. Filled out from reference TRBV11-3 and TRBJ1-2, the complete variable domain reads EAGVVQSPRYKIIEKKQPVAFWCNPISGHNTLYWYLQNLGQGPELLIRYENEEAVDDSQLPKDRFSAERLKGVDSTLKIQPAELGDSAVYLCASSGSGYGYTFGSGTRLTVV.

The genes are TRBV9 and TRBJ2-3, with 13 bases fitting TRBD2. V was pared by 3 bases and J by 8 bases, with 9 bases of the junction left unmatched. CDR1 and CDR2 from the germline V gene are SGDLS and YYNGEE. This CDR3 spans 16 amino acids. The CDR3 sequence is CASSGTSGRGIATQYF. The CDR3 DNA is TGTGCCAGCAGCGGGACTAGCGGGAGAGGTATTGCTACGCAGTATTTT.

V gene TRBV12-3 or TRBV12-4 combines with J gene TRBJ1-1, with no clear D. The CDR3 runs 13 residues. The germline V and J ends were trimmed by 3 bases and 5 bases, with 10 bases remaining between them. The CDR3 loop is CASSFAQTTEAFF. The CDR3 DNA reads TGTGCCAGCAGTTTCGCACAGACGACTGAAGCTTTCTTT.

V and J are TRBV19 and TRBJ2-3; D is possibly TRBD2 (7 bases). V lost 8 bases to trimming and J lost 6 bases, with 15 bases between them. This CDR3 contains 13 residues. The germline V gene has CDR1 LNHDA and CDR2 SQIVND (reference sequence). The CDR3 DNA follows: TGTGCCAGTTTTAGAGGGGGGGGGGATACGCAGTATTTT. Translated: CASFRGGGDTQYF.

This clonotype occurred a few times. V usage is TRBV20-1 and J usage is TRBJ2-1, with D uncertain. The CDR3 sequence is 14 residues long. The V gene lost 0 bases and the J gene lost 5 bases, with 11 bases spanning the gap. Per germline, CDR1 DFQATT and CDR2 SNEGSKA (reference sequence). CDR3 sequence reads: CSAREVQRNNEQFF. The CDR3 DNA sequence: TGCAGTGCTAGAGAAGTCCAGAGAAACAATGAGCAGTTCTTC.

This clonotype was seen at least ten times. The V gene is TRBV4-1, the J gene TRBJ1-1; tentative D call: TRBD1 (5 bases). CDR1 and CDR2 (germline): MGHRA, YSYEKL. This CDR3 has 16 amino acids. The V end was cut by 0 bases, the J end by 3 bases, with 14 bases between. DNA for the CDR3: TGCGCCAGCAGCCAAGATTTCGGGGGTAGGTACACTGAAGCTTTCTTT. This codes for CASSQDFGGRYTEAFF.

There are a few counts of this clonotype. This sequence joins TRBV7-2 and TRBJ2-7; D uncertain. The CDR3 is 13 amino acids. Germline V gene data show CDR1 as SGHTA and CDR2 as FQGNSA. V lost 2 bases to trimming and J lost 1 base, with 6 bases between them. The CDR3 nucleotides read TGTGCCAGCAGCTTATTAGCTTCCTACGAGCAGTACTTC. Translation: CASSLLASYEQYF.

This clonotype was detected a few times. The gene calls are TRBV28 and TRBJ2-1; perhaps TRBD1 as D (5 bases). Germline lookup yields CDR1 MDHEN and CDR2 SYDVKM. This CDR3 has 12 residues. The V gene lost 2 bases and the J gene lost 11 bases, with 10 bases spanning the gap. The CDR3 is CASSLGQGKQFF. DNA of the CDR3: TGTGCCAGCAGTTTAGGGCAGGGTAAGCAGTTCTTC.

This clonotype came up a few times. V and J are TRBV28 and TRBJ1-2; no definite D call. This CDR3 is 16 amino acids long. CDR1 MDHEN and CDR2 SYDVKM come from the germline V gene. The germline V and J ends were trimmed by 5 bases and 4 bases, with 20 bases remaining between them. The CDR3 sequence: CASSPGGPRAIYGYTF. The CDR3 DNA reads TGTGCCAGCAGTCCCGGAGGGCCCAGAGCCATCTATGGCTACACCTTC.

The chain couples TRBV20-1 to TRBJ1-5; D remains ambiguous. Germline values: CDR1 DFQATT, CDR2 SNEGSKA (reference sequence). The V and J ends lost 4 bases and 6 bases respectively, with 22 bases between them. The CDR3 contains 16 residues. CDR3 amino acids: CSATPIRTALGQPQHF. In nucleotides, the CDR3 is TGCAGTGCTACACCTATTCGAACAGCTTTGGGTCAGCCCCAGCATTTT.